The 20 T cell receptor beta chains reported below all come from one sample, sequenced in a study of blood T cell repertoires in COVID-19. Only in-frame clones appear in the TCRdb table, and some are missing; sequencing was by immunoSEQ multiplex PCR. The sample includes about 500,000 clones, around 90% of them seen just once. Material: peripheral blood. The receptors were gathered from a woman in her forties or fifties with COVID-19, enrolled during active disease.

This rearrangement joins TRBV2 to TRBJ1-2; 10 positions match TRBD1. The CDR3 consists of 13 residues. J was trimmed by 7 bases and V by 4 bases; bases with no gene match: 3. The germline V gene encodes CDR1 SNHLY and CDR2 FYNNEI. CDR3 bases: TGTGCCAGCAGTGCTGACAGGGGGCCTGGCTACACCTTC. Its protein product is CASSADRGPGYTF.

The chain links TRBV5-1 to TRBJ1-2; a possible D gene is TRBD1 (5 bases). This CDR3 has 15 residues. Germline V gives CDR1 SGHRS, CDR2 YFSETQ. The ends were cut back, 1 base at V and 4 bases at J, with 14 bases in the middle. The DNA for the CDR3 is TGCGCCAGCAGCTTGCAACCGGACACAATCTATGGCTACACCTTC. Translated, it gives CASSLQPDTIYGYTF. The full variable domain, rest sourced from reference TRBV5-1 and TRBJ1-2, is KAGVTQTPRYLIKTRGQQVTLSCSPISGHRSVSWYQQTPGQGLQFLFEYFSETQRNKGNFPGRFSGRQFSNSRSEMNVSTLELGDSALYLCASSLQPDTIYGYTFGSGTRLTVV.

The genes are TRBV7-8 and TRBJ2-7; 7 positions agree with TRBD2. After removal of 4 bases from V and 5 bases from J, the junction contained 8 bases not matched to a gene. This CDR3 contains 14 residues. The germline CDR1 and CDR2 sequences are SGHVS and FQNEAQ. CDR3 protein: CASSSRGGRDEQYF. The CDR3 DNA sequence: TGTGCCAGCAGCTCTCGGGGAGGGAGAGACGAGCAGTACTTC.

The genes are TRBV19 and TRBJ1-5; TRBD1 matches 8 bases. Trimming took 5 bases from V and 1 from J; bases not matched to a gene: 16. The V gene's germline CDR1 is LNHDA and CDR2 SQIVND (reference sequence). The CDR3 loop spans 19 amino acids. CDR3 bases: TGTGCCAGTAGTCCCTTCTCCGGGACAGGAGAGTTCAGCAATCAGCCCCAGCATTTT. Translating it yields CASSPFSGTGEFSNQPQHF.

The chain joins TRBV2 to TRBJ1-1; TRBD1 matches at 12 bases. The V and J ends lost 5 bases and 3 bases, in that order; junction bases with no gene match: 7. The CDR3 has 16 residues. Germline V gives CDR1 SNHLY, CDR2 FYNNEI. In DNA, the CDR3 is TGTGCCAGCAGTACCGGGACAGGGGGCCCGCACACTGAAGCTTTCTTT. Translated: CASSTGTGGPHTEAFF.

V and J are TRBV19 and TRBJ2-1, with TRBD2 matching over 12 bases. This CDR3 contains 14 residues. V lost 6 bases, J lost 5 bases, and 2 bases stayed unmatched. Per germline, CDR1 LNHDA and CDR2 SQIVND (reference sequence). The CDR3 nucleotides read TGTGCCAGTAGGACTAGCGGGGGAAACAATGAGCAGTTCTTC. Protein: CASRTSGGNNEQFF.

V is TRBV5-1 and J is TRBJ2-2, with 11 bases fitting TRBD2. Trimming at V came to 4 bases and at J to 3 bases, leaving 8 bases not matched to a gene. The CDR3 sequence is 17 residues long. Germline CDR1 is SGHRS and CDR2 is YFSETQ. This CDR3 reads CASSTALAGGHTGELFF. DNA of the CDR3: TGCGCCAGCAGCACCGCCCTAGCGGGGGGTCACACCGGGGAGCTGTTTTTT.

The rearrangement uses TRBV19 and TRBJ1-4, with TRBD1 as a possible D gene (6 bases). Trimming took off 6 bases at V and 5 bases at J, with 16 bases between the two ends. This CDR3 comprises 15 residues. CDR1 is LNHDA, CDR2 SQIVND, per germline (reference sequence). Here the CDR3 reads CASRGGARVNEKLFF. Written as DNA, the CDR3 is TGTGCCAGTAGAGGGGGGGCCAGGGTGAATGAAAAACTGTTTTTT.

This clone was seen a single time. This sequence joins TRBV5-1 and TRBJ2-7, with TRBD2 matching 7 bases. Trimming took 0 bases from V and 2 from J; bases not matched to a gene: 14. The CDR3 is made up of 18 amino acids. The germline gives CDR1 SGHRS, CDR2 YFSETQ. The chain's CDR3 is CASSLANRVGGTAYEQYF. DNA of the CDR3: TGCGCCAGCAGCTTGGCAAATAGAGTGGGGGGGACGGCCTACGAGCAGTACTTC.

This chain connects TRBV18 to TRBJ1-2, with TRBD1 identical over 9 bases. The J segment lost 6 bases and the V segment lost 3 bases, leaving 8 bases of the junction unmatched. Germline-derived CDR1 and CDR2 are KGHSH and LQKENI. CDR3 size: 15 residues. The CDR3 DNA follows: TGTGCCAGCTCACCTACCCCGGGACAGGGCAATGGCTACACCTTC. This codes for CASSPTPGQGNGYTF.

The chain recombines TRBV18 with TRBJ2-5; 11 bases match TRBD1. Per germline, CDR1 KGHSH and CDR2 LQKENI. This CDR3 region has 15 residues. The V gene end was trimmed by 6 bases and the J gene end by 5 bases; junction bases not matched to a gene: 8. This CDR3 is CASSQDRGRGETQYF. CDR3 DNA sequence: TGTGCCAGCTCGCAGGACAGGGGGCGCGGGGAGACCCAGTACTTC.

This clone has just one count. V is TRBV6-5 and J is TRBJ1-6; TRBD1 matches at 7 bases. The V gene end was trimmed by 6 bases and the J gene end by 14 bases; junction bases not matched to a gene: 10. The CDR3 loop spans 13 amino acids. Germline V gives CDR1 MNHEY, CDR2 SVGAGI. This CDR3 is CASRDREDWSLHF. The DNA for the CDR3 is TGTGCCAGCAGAGACAGGGAGGATTGGTCCCTCCACTTT.

The V and J genes are TRBV6-5 and TRBJ2-7; tentative D call: TRBD2 (5 bases). The germline V gene has CDR1 MNHEY and CDR2 SVGAGI. V lost 7 bases and J lost 3, with 13 bases in between. CDR3 length: 13 residues. The CDR3 protein is CASKVDGNYEQYF. CDR3 nucleotides: TGTGCCAGCAAAGTGGACGGGAACTACGAGCAGTACTTC.

The V and J genes are TRBV2 and TRBJ2-3, with D unclear. CDR1 is SNHLY, CDR2 FYNNEI, per germline. The CDR3 has 12 residues. V lost 6 bases to trimming and J lost 5 bases, with 9 bases between them. The CDR3 loop reads CASRADLDTQYF. The CDR3 DNA reads as TGTGCCAGCAGGGCGGATCTAGATACGCAGTATTTT.

A single count supports this clone. The CDR3 region has the DNA TGTGCCAGCAGTGAGGGTCCGGGACACCCCTACAATGAGCAGTTCTTC. This sequence encodes CASSEGPGHPYNEQFF. The V and J genes are TRBV2 and TRBJ2-1; TRBD1 might be the D (6 bases). The CDR3 sequence is 16 residues long. V was clipped by 3 bases and J by 2 bases, with 14 bases between them. Per germline, CDR1 SNHLY and CDR2 FYNNEI.

The rearrangement uses TRBV19 and TRBJ2-7; 8 bases line up with TRBD1. The CDR3 is 14 amino acids. Germline CDR1 and CDR2: LNHDA and SQIVND (reference sequence). J lost 3 bases, V lost 2 bases, and 3 bases had no gene match. The chain's CDR3 is CASSITGQGYEQYF. The DNA for the CDR3 is TGTGCCAGTAGTATAACAGGACAGGGCTACGAGCAGTACTTC.

The chain is built from TRBV12-3 or TRBV12-4 and TRBJ1-3; TRBD1 matches at 8 bases. V shed 11 bases, J shed 3 bases, and the junction held 6 bases outside the gene matches. The CDR3 runs 13 residues. This CDR3 reads CASRTGFGNTIYF. CDR3 bases: TGTGCCTCAAGGACAGGGTTTGGAAACACCATATATTTT.

CDR3 amino acids: CASSLGLAGGVSYNEQFF. The CDR3 DNA reads as TGTGCCAGCAGCTTGGGACTAGCGGGGGGGGTCTCCTACAATGAGCAGTTCTTC. The rearrangement links TRBV7-8 to TRBJ2-1; 16 bases are shared with TRBD2. The CDR3 is 18 residues long. V trimming: 3 bases; J trimming: 0 bases; junction bases outside the gene matches: 2. Germline V CDR1 and CDR2: SGHVS, FQNEAQ.

The chain employs TRBV11-2 and TRBJ2-7; 8 nucleotides align to TRBD1. Germline values: CDR1 SGHAT, CDR2 FQNNGV. The CDR3 totals 14 residues. With V trimmed by 5 bases and J by 3 bases, 6 bases remained unmatched. The CDR3 sequence: CASSATGDGYEQYF. The CDR3 coding sequence is TGTGCCAGCAGCGCGACAGGGGACGGCTACGAGCAGTACTTC.

This clone was observed a few times. The CDR3 nucleotides read TGTGCCAGCAGTGACGGGAATGACAATGAGCAGTTCTTC. Translated: CASSDGNDNEQFF. The chain recombines TRBV28 with TRBJ2-1; possible D gene TRBD2, 5 bases. Germline V gene data show CDR1 as MDHEN and CDR2 as SYDVKM. The CDR3 is 13 residues long. With 5 bases removed from V and 5 bases from J, the gap between germline ends came to 10 bases.